This entry features one T cell receptor (beta chain) sequence. This clone was found a few times. Its antigen is unknown. No base qualities exist here, and no much larger clone lies one base off it. The data are from a study of blood T cell repertoires in COVID-19 (dated by TCRdb to 2019 to 2021). Broadly, across the study: Samples from collaborators originated in the United States, Italy and Spain and spanned both the acute and convalescent phases of COVID-19. Sample metadata almost always included a de-identified subject ID, COVID-19 status, age in years and sex. Where available, HLA class I and class II types were obtained from metadata supplied by the sample provider rather than from assay-based typing. The repertoires were released in a freely available public database intended as a resource for research on the immune response to SARS-CoV-2. The material from the prospective study consisted of cDNA or gDNA derived from T cells, B-cell-depleted T cells, or PBMCs. Subjects who had been exposed to COVID-19, were actively infected with it, or had recovered from it provided the deeply sampled blood TCRbeta repertoires that made up the dataset. Samples were obtained from the ongoing ImmuneRACE study (first 160 participants) and from some 1,200 subjects provided by 6 global collaborators.

The immunoSEQ Assay, a bias-controlled multiplex PCR, was used to amplify TCRbeta CDR3 regions from genomic DNA. Per the original workflow: The number of nucleated cells in each sample was estimated by amplification of reference gene primers within the assay. Sequence reads were collapsed and filtered to measure the absolute abundance of every unique TCRbeta CDR3 rearrangement. Productive Simpson clonality was computed per sample as the square root of Simpson's diversity index over productive rearrangements. What TCRdb holds here is the immuneACCESS table cut down to in-frame rearrangements. Part of the clones is not present; checked against another copy, under half of the missing clones reflect an unresolved V gene, and the others are unexplained. That table supplies the V and J calls and clone size; D and trimming were determined from the DNA. The sample table records about 350,000 clones; about 88% of these occur just once. Together, the top ten hold less than 9% of the sample.

One collaborating source in Seattle enrolled patients during active infection and followed them longitudinally through the course of disease. Collaborating institutions collected whole blood in K2EDTA tubes following their own protocols. Collaborator samples were shipped for TCRbeta analysis as frozen whole blood, isolated PBMCs, or DNA extracted from either sample type. The CDR3 runs 13 amino acids, cysteine and phenylalanine included. Only CDR3 DNA remains: 39 bases, in frame from the first base. The germline ends are 16 bases apart after V is trimmed by 2 bases and J by 12 bases. CDR1 MNHNS and CDR2 SASEGT are derived from the germline V gene. What the work shows at the level of the full study, not this receptor alone: The amount of clinical and demographic metadata varied by source and participant and was provided uncurated.

Source material: peripheral blood. This TCR was recovered from a woman in her fifties or sixties with COVID-19, enrolled during active disease. Recombination connected TRBV6-1 to TRBJ1-2; TRBD1 might be the D gene, on 5 matching bases. Here the CDR3 is given as CASSELTGGVNTF. The nucleotides are TGTGCCAGCAGTGAACTAACGGGGGGTGTGAACACCTTC.